This T cell receptor beta chain was documented in a study of human T cells and chemical hapten exposure. Individual cDNA molecules had unique molecular identifiers attached to them by the library. TCRdb reprocessed the RACE reads via MiXCR and lists one record per CDR3 protein. The sample lists some 190,000 distinct CDR3 sequences; around 20% were seen once. Time point specified: patch test 1, 2 weeks after DPC sensitization. Treatment: therapeutic diphenylcyclopropenone sensitization with weekly scalp DPC. Study-level results: PT1 expanded TCR numbers rose with patch test score. DPC sensitization did not alter TCRs above 1 in 1000 frequency.

Per germline, CDR1 SGHAT and CDR2 FQNNGV. The CDR3 has 13 residues. Trimming took 3 bases from V and 6 from J, leaving 10 bases between them. Many counts were recorded for this clonotype. Antigen specificity is unknown. This clonotype originated in a woman between 50 and 59 years old with alopecia areata. Some clones in this sample may be carry-over from other donors' samples. Sequences were derived from whole blood, sampled in connection with sensitization to the hapten diphenylcyclopropenone (DPC). The J gene is TRBJ2-3, the V gene TRBV11-2; the D is unclear. CDR3 in amino acids: CASSFSTGDTQYF. The CDR3 bases are TGTGCCAGCAGCTTCTCGACCGGGGATACGCAGTATTTT.